This passage covers 9 T cell receptor beta chains from one sample sequenced in a study of response to subunit inactivated influenza vaccine. A single record per CDR3 protein comes from TCRdb applying MiXCR to the RT-PCR reads. The table shows 700,000 to 800,000 distinct CDR3 sequences, with around 18% occurring only once. The sequencing here drew on PBMCs from blood, taken around 5 days after vaccination. These receptors all stem from a man in his fifties who received an inactivated influenza vaccine.

This clonotype has a handful of counts. The gene calls are TRBV10-3 and TRBJ2-7, with D unresolved. V was pared by 0 bases and J by 2 bases, with 14 bases between. This CDR3 has 16 residues. Germline V gives CDR1 ENHRY, CDR2 SYGVKD. In nucleotides, the CDR3 is TGTGCCATCAGTGAGTCGGTTGGGCCCCAGGCCTACGAGCAGTACTTC. As protein: CAISESVGPQAYEQYF.

The rearrangement links TRBV20-1 to TRBJ2-1; possibly TRBD2 for D (6 bases). The CDR3 contains 16 residues. Trimming shortened V by 0 bases and J by 4 bases, and 16 bases separated the two germline ends. In germline, CDR1 is DFQATT, CDR2 SNEGSKA (reference sequence). CDR3 DNA: TGCAGTGCTAGAGATCGGCGGGACCACCTTTACAATGAGCAGTTCTTC. It codes for CSARDRRDHLYNEQFF.

A few counts support this clonotype. V gene TRBV5-5 combines with J gene TRBJ2-7, with a possible D match to TRBD2 (6 bases). V lost 0 bases to trimming and J lost 0 bases, with 13 bases between them. The CDR3 is made up of 16 amino acids. CDR1 and CDR2 from the germline V gene are SGHKS and YYEKEE (reference sequence). The CDR3 DNA reads TGTGCCAGCAGCTTGGGCCCCGGGACTGTCTCCTACGAGCAGTACTTC. Its protein is CASSLGPGTVSYEQYF.

The chain uses TRBV15 and TRBJ2-7; 14 nucleotides match TRBD2. Germline V gene sequence: CDR1 LNHNV, CDR2 YYDKDF (reference sequence). This CDR3 is built from 19 residues. The J segment lost 4 bases and the V segment lost 5 bases, leaving 16 bases of the junction unmatched. For the CDR3, the DNA is TGTGCCACCAGCTCGGGGTTCGGGACTAGCGGGAGTAACGGGTACGAGCAGTACTTC. Its protein is CATSSGFGTSGSNGYEQYF.

This clonotype was recorded many times. This sequence joins TRBV18 and TRBJ2-1, with 12 bases lining up with TRBD2. With 3 bases clipped from V and 0 bases from J, the junction kept 0 bases outside the gene matches. The germline V gene encodes CDR1 KGHSH and CDR2 LQKENI. This CDR3 contains 16 residues. As DNA, the CDR3 is TGTGCCAGCTCACCGGGACTAGCGGGCTCCTACAATGAGCAGTTCTTC. This gives the protein CASSPGLAGSYNEQFF.

The chain's CDR3 is CAWRGTTSYEQYF. CDR3 nucleotide sequence: TGTGCCTGGCGTGGGACTACGTCCTACGAGCAGTACTTC. The rearrangement links TRBV30 to TRBJ2-7; TRBD2 aligns across 7 bases. The V segment lost 5 bases and the J segment 1 base; nucleotides outside the gene matches: 5. The CDR3 contains 13 residues. Germline V gene data show CDR1 as GTSNPN and CDR2 as SVGIG (reference sequence).

The chain recombines TRBV9 with TRBJ2-3, with 10 nucleotides matching TRBD2. In germline, CDR1 is SGDLS, CDR2 YYNGEE. J lost 0 bases, V lost 3 bases, and 1 base had no gene match. The length of the CDR3 is 15 residues. CDR3 sequence: CASSELAGSTDTQYF. CDR3 DNA sequence: TGTGCCAGCAGCGAACTAGCGGGAAGCACAGATACGCAGTATTTT. Variable domain in full (rest from reference TRBV9 and TRBJ2-3): DSGVTQTPKHLITATGQRVTLRCSPRSGDLSVYWYQQSLDQGLQFLIQYYNGEERAKGNILERFSAQQFPDLHSELNLSSLELGDSALYFCASSELAGSTDTQYFGPGTRLTVL.

This chain connects TRBV12-3 or TRBV12-4 to TRBJ2-7; the match to TRBD1 covers 9 bases. Germline trimming cut 2 bases from V and 9 bases from J; bases unmatched to any gene: 11. This CDR3 spans 15 amino acids. CDR3 region: CASSLYGTGWSGQYF. The CDR3 DNA reads TGTGCCAGCAGTTTATATGGGACAGGGTGGTCGGGGCAGTACTTC.

This clonotype was counted a few times. The rearrangement joins TRBV29-1 to TRBJ2-1; 11 nucleotides align to TRBD1. With V trimmed by 6 bases and J by 6 bases, 19 bases remained unmatched. The CDR3 spans 18 residues. From germline, CDR1 is SQVTM and CDR2 ANQGSEA. The CDR3 DNA reads as TGCAGCGTGGGGGGACAGGGGGAGGCCACGCCACTATCCAATGAGCAGTTCTTC. The encoded protein is CSVGGQGEATPLSNEQFF.